What follows are 15 T cell receptor beta chains derived from one specimen sequenced in a study of blood T cell repertoires in COVID-19. TCRdb's table, derived via immunoSEQ multiplex PCR, lists solely in-frame clones and lacks some. The sample records 150,000 to 200,000 clones, roughly 80% being singletons. Sequenced input: peripheral blood. These receptors all stem from a woman older than 75 with acute or convalescent COVID-19.

A note on this clone: This CDR3 is also generated by other DNA sequences in the sample. This rearrangement joins TRBV6-5 to TRBJ1-2; D uncertain. The CDR3 runs to 15 residues. CDR1 and CDR2 (germline): MNHEY, SVGAGI. Trimming removed 2 bases at V and 2 bases at J, with 12 bases between. CDR3 nucleotide sequence: TGTGCCAGCAGTTACGGAGGCCCGGCAAACTATGGCTACACCTTC. Its translation: CASSYGGPANYGYTF.

This clone was found once. The gene calls are TRBV5-5 and TRBJ1-1, with D uncertain. This CDR3 region has 13 residues. Trimming took 3 bases from V and 5 from J, leaving 11 bases between them. The germline V gene encodes CDR1 SGHKS and CDR2 YYEKEE (reference sequence). The CDR3 sequence: CASSWTPGTEAFF. DNA for the CDR3: TGTGCCAGCAGCTGGACCCCGGGAACTGAAGCTTTCTTT.

The chain is built from TRBV7-9 and TRBJ1-3; the D is unclear. The V end lost 0 bases, the J end lost 5 bases, and 8 bases lay between the germline ends. Germline-derived CDR1 and CDR2 are SEHNR and FQNEAQ (reference sequence). CDR3 size: 14 residues. The CDR3 spells CASSLAGSRNTIYF. CDR3 DNA: TGTGCCAGCAGCTTAGCCGGGAGTAGAAACACCATATATTTT.

V is TRBV29-1 and J is TRBJ2-7, with 11 bases that match TRBD1. Germline lookup yields CDR1 SQVTM and CDR2 ANQGSEA. The V segment lost 8 bases and the J segment 4 bases; nucleotides outside the gene matches: 7. The length of the CDR3 is 13 residues. This CDR3 reads CSFSDRGRYEQYF. CDR3 DNA: TGCAGCTTCTCGGACAGGGGGCGATACGAGCAGTACTTC.

The chain carries TRBV27 and TRBJ1-6; D perhaps matches TRBD1 (5 bases). Per the germline V gene, CDR1 is MNHEY and CDR2 is SMNVEV (reference sequence). Trimming removed 1 base from V and 0 bases from J, with 13 bases in between. This CDR3 has 18 residues. This CDR3 reads CASSLWAGGSSYNSPLHF. CDR3 sequence (DNA): TGTGCCAGCAGTTTATGGGCCGGGGGGAGCTCCTATAATTCACCCCTCCACTTT.

The CDR3 region is CASSYSPSGTDTQYF. CDR3 bases: TGTGCCAGCAGTTACTCACCTAGCGGCACAGATACGCAGTATTTT. The chain is built from TRBV6-5 and TRBJ2-3; D might be TRBD2 (6 bases). The V and J ends lost 0 bases and 1 base respectively, with 8 bases between them. The CDR3 contains 15 residues. CDR1 is MNHEY, CDR2 SVGAGI, per germline.

The CDR3 nucleotides are TGTGCCAGCAGCCAAGGAACAGGATCTGGAAACACCATATATTTT. This encodes CASSQGTGSGNTIYF. The rearrangement links TRBV3-1 (or the pseudogene TRBV3-2) to TRBJ1-3; possible D gene TRBD1, 5 bases. V gave up 1 base and J gave up 1 base, with 8 bases separating them. This CDR3 has 15 amino acids. Germline CDR1 reads LGHDT; CDR2 reads YNNKEL (reference sequence).

This clone has only one observation. The rearrangement links TRBV5-1 to TRBJ2-7; no clear D. Between the trimmed V and J ends, which lost 0 bases and 0 bases, there was a span of 4 bases. The CDR3 consists of 13 residues. Germline CDR1 is SGHRS and CDR2 is YFSETQ. CDR3 amino acids: CASSLDYSYEQYF. CDR3 bases: TGCGCCAGCAGCTTGGACTACTCCTACGAGCAGTACTTC. The full variable domain, its missing parts supplied by reference TRBV5-1 and TRBJ2-7, is KAGVTQTPRYLIKTRGQQVTLSCSPISGHRSVSWYQQTPGQGLQFLFEYFSETQRNKGNFPGRFSGRQFSNSRSEMNVSTLELGDSALYLCASSLDYSYEQYFGPGTRLTVT.

Concerning this clone itself: The sample has other DNA sequences that encode this CDR3 too. CDR3 bases: TGTGCCAGCAGTTCGGGACAGGGGAACACTGAAGCTTTCTTT. Its protein product is CASSSGQGNTEAFF. V is TRBV27 and J is TRBJ1-1; TRBD1 matches 9 bases. CDR3 length: 14 amino acids. Germline CDR1 and CDR2: MNHEY and SMNVEV (reference sequence). V was clipped by 4 bases and J by 1 base; unmatched bases: 1.

The rearrangement uses TRBV6-5 and TRBJ1-2, with a weak D call TRBD1 (6 bases). The CDR3 has 13 residues. With 5 bases removed from V and 4 bases from J, the gap between germline ends came to 11 bases. CDR1 is MNHEY, CDR2 SVGAGI, per germline. Written as DNA, the CDR3 is TGTGCCAGCAGTCCCAACAGGGTCTATGGCTACACCTTC. Protein product: CASSPNRVYGYTF.

This clone has more than one count but fewer than ten. The chain links TRBV27 to TRBJ1-1, with D possibly TRBD1 on 5 matching bases. From germline, CDR1 is MNHEY and CDR2 SMNVEV (reference sequence). Trimming took 6 bases from V and 2 from J, leaving 16 bases between them. This CDR3 has 15 amino acids. The CDR3 DNA is TGTGCCAGCAGCCCGGGCAGGGCCGAAAACACTGAAGCTTTCTTT. It yields the protein CASSPGRAENTEAFF.

The V gene is TRBV6-1, the J gene TRBJ1-2; D gene uncertain. V lost 2 bases to trimming and J lost 4 bases, with 8 bases between them. The CDR3 totals 13 residues. Germline CDR1 is MNHNS and CDR2 is SASEGT. In DNA form, the CDR3 reads TGTGCCAGCAGTGAACAGGCAGGCTATGGCTACACCTTC. Its translation: CASSEQAGYGYTF.

This rearrangement joins TRBV7-2 to TRBJ2-7; TRBD2 aligns across 12 bases. The CDR3 runs to 15 residues. Germline-derived CDR1 and CDR2 are SGHTA and FQGNSA. V shed 5 bases and J 11 bases; nucleotides not matched to a gene: 13. The CDR3 sequence is CASSASRLAGGPEYF. In DNA, the CDR3 is TGTGCCAGCAGCGCGAGCCGTCTAGCGGGGGGGCCGGAGTACTTC. Full variable domain (rest looked up from reference TRBV7-2 and TRBJ2-7): GAGVSQSPSNKVTEKGKDVELRCDPISGHTALYWYRQSLGQGLEFLIYFQGNSAPDKSGLPSDRFSAERTGGSVSTLTIQRTQQEDSAVYLCASSASRLAGGPEYFGPGTRLTVT.

The CDR3 here is CASSVQGGQFF. CDR3 in DNA: TGTGCCAGCAGTGTCCAGGGGGGGCAGTTCTTC. The rearrangement links TRBV2 to TRBJ2-1, with TRBD1 as a possible D gene (7 bases). Looked up from germline, CDR1 is SNHLY and CDR2 is FYNNEI. This CDR3 spans 11 amino acids. Trimming cost V 4 bases and J 12 bases, with 10 bases left between them.

The rearrangement uses TRBV2 and TRBJ2-1; D remains ambiguous. CDR3 length: 16 amino acids. CDR1 and CDR2 from the germline V gene are SNHLY and FYNNEI. Trimming took 6 bases from V and 0 from J, leaving 15 bases between them. The CDR3 nucleotides are TGTGCCAGCAGGGAAATGACTGGTAGCTCCTACAATGAGCAGTTCTTC. Its translation is CASREMTGSSYNEQFF.